This T cell receptor (beta chain) was profiled in a study of blood T cell repertoires in COVID-19 (dated by TCRdb to the early 2020s). Regarding the complete study: The collaborator samples originated in the United States, Italy and Spain and spanned the acute and convalescent phases of COVID-19. Samples came from the ongoing ImmuneRACE study (first 160 participants) plus 1,254 subjects from 6 global collaborators. Subjects who had been exposed to COVID-19, were actively infected with it, or had recovered from it provided the deeply sampled blood TCRbeta repertoires that made up the dataset. Where HLA class I and class II types were available, the types were taken from metadata supplied by the sample provider, not from assay-based typing. The prospective study material was composed of cDNA or gDNA derived from T cells, B-cell-depleted T cells, or PBMCs. Sample metadata almost always included a de-identified subject ID, COVID-19 status, age in years and sex. A freely available public database, intended as a resource for researchers studying the immune response to SARS-CoV-2, is where the repertoires were released. What the authors observed across the whole study: The amount of clinical and demographic metadata varied by source and participant and was provided uncurated.

This clone was seen only once. Its antigen remains undetermined. No much larger clonotype is one base removed from it; base qualities were not supplied. TCRbeta CDR3 regions were amplified from genomic DNA using the immunoSEQ Assay, a bias-controlled multiplex PCR. In the authors' own workflow: The number of nucleated cells in each sample was estimated by amplification of reference gene primers within the assay. To quantify the absolute abundance of each unique TCRbeta CDR3 rearrangement, sequence reads were collapsed and filtered. For each sample, productive Simpson clonality was calculated as the square root of Simpson's diversity index over productive rearrangements. TCRdb limited this immuneACCESS table to in-frame rearrangements with V and J called. A share of clones is missing; checked studies link under half to unresolved V genes, and the rest is unexplained. V and J calls and clone size are given by that table; D and trimming were obtained from the DNA. Counted in this sample were 200,000 to 300,000 clones; around 87% of them appeared once. In total, the top ten clones hold under 2.5% of the sample.

V drops 5 bases and J drops 7 bases, leaving 11 bases in between. Reading from cysteine to phenylalanine, the CDR3 counts 13 amino acids. Just the 39-base CDR3 DNA is kept, in frame starting at base 1. CDR1 and CDR2, per the germline V gene (reference sequence), are LGHDT and YNNKEL. The collaborating institutions used their own protocols to collect whole blood in K2EDTA tubes. For TCRbeta analysis, collaborators shipped samples as frozen whole blood, isolated PBMCs, or DNA extracted from either of those sample types. What was sequenced was peripheral blood. This clonotype was obtained from a woman in her forties or fifties with acute or convalescent COVID-19. The chain links TRBV3-1 (or the pseudogene TRBV3-2) with TRBJ1-4, with a tentative D gene TRBD1 over 5 matching bases. The DNA reads TGTGCCAGCAGCTCGACAGCTGCTGAAAAACTGTTTTTT. Protein translation: CASSSTAAEKLFF.